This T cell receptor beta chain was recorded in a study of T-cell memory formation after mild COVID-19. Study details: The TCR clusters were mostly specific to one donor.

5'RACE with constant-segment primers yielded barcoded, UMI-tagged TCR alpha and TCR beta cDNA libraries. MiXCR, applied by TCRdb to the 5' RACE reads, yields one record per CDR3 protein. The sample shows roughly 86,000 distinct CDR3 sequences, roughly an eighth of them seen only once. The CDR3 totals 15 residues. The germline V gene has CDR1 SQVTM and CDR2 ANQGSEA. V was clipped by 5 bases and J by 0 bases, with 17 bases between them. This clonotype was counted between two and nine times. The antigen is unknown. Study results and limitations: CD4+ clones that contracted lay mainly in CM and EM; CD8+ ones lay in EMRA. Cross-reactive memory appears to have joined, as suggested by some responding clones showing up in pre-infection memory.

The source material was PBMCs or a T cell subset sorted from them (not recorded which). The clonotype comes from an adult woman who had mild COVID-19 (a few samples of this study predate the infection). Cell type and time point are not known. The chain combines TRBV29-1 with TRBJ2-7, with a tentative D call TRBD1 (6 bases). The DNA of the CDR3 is TGCAGCGTTTTCTCAGGGGACCTACGCTCCTACGAGCAGTACTTC. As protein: CSVFSGDLRSYEQYF.